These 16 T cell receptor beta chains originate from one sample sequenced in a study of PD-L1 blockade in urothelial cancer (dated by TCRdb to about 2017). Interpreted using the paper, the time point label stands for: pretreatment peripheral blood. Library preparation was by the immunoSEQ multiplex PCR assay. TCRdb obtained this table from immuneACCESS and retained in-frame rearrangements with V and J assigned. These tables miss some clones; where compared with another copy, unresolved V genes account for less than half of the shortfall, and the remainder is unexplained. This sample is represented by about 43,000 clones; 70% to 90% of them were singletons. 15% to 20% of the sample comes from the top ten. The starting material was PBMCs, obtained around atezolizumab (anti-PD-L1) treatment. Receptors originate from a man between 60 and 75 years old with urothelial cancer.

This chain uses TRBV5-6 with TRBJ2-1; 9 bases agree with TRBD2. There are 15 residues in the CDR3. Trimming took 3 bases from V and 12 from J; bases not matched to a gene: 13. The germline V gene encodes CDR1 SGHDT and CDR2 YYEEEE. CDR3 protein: CASSSQAGGGRVQFF. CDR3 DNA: TGTGCCAGCAGCTCCCAGGCGGGAGGGGGGCGTGTGCAGTTCTTC.

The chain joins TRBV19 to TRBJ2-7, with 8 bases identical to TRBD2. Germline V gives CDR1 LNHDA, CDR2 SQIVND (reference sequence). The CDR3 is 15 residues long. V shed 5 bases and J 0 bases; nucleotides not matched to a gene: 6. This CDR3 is CASSRIAGNSYEQYF. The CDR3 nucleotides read TGTGCCAGTAGTCGAATAGCGGGGAACTCCTACGAGCAGTACTTC.

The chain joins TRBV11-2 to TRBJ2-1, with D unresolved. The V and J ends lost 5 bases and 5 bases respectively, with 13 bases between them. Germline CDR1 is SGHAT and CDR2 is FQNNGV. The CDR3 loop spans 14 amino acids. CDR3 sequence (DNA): TGTGCCAGCAGCCCACGACTGAATGACAATGAGCAGTTCTTC. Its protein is CASSPRLNDNEQFF.

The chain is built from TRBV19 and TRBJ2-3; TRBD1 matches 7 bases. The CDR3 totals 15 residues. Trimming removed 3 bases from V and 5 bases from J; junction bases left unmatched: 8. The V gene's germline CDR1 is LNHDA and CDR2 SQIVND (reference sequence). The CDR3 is CASSISLGTEDTQYF. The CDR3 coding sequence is TGTGCCAGTAGTATCTCCCTCGGGACAGAAGATACGCAGTATTTT.

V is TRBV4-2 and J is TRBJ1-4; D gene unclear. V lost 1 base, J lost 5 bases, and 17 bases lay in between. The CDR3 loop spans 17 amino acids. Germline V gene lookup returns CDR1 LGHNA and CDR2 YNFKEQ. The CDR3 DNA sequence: TGTGCCAGCAGCCAAGGAATCACTCCCAACGGGAATGAAAAACTGTTTTTT. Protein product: CASSQGITPNGNEKLFF.

In DNA, the CDR3 is TGCGCCAGCAGCCCCCTGGTAGCGGGGGGCTCCTACGAGCAGTACTTC. Protein sequence: CASSPLVAGGSYEQYF. The V and J genes are TRBV5-1 and TRBJ2-7; 10 bases fit TRBD2. With V trimmed by 4 bases and J by 0 bases, 7 bases remained unmatched. CDR1 SGHRS and CDR2 YFSETQ come from the germline V gene. The CDR3 has 16 amino acids.

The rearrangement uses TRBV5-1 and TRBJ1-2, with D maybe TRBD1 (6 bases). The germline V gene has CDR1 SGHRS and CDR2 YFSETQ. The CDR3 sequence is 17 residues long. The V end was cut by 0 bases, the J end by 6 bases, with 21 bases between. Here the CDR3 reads CASSLDWAQGLEDGYTF. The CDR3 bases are TGCGCCAGCAGCTTGGATTGGGCACAGGGTTTGGAGGATGGCTACACCTTC.

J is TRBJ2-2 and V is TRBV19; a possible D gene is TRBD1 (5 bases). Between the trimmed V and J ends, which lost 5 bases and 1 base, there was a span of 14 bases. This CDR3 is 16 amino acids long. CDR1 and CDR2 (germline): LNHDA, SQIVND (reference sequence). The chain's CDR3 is CASSPSGSRNTGELFF. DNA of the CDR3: TGTGCCAGTAGTCCCTCAGGGTCTAGGAACACCGGGGAGCTGTTTTTT.

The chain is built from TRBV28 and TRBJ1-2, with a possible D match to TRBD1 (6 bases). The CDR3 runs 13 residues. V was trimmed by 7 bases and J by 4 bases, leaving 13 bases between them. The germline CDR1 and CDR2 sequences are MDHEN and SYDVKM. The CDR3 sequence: CASNLEGVYGYTF. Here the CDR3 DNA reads TGTGCCAGCAACCTCGAGGGGGTCTATGGCTACACCTTC.

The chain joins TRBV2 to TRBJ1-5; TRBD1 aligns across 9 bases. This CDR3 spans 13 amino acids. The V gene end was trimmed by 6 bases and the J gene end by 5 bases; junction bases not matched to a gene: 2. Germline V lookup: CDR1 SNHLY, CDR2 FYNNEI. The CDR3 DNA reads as TGTGCCAGCAGCTGGGACAGGGATCAGCCCCAGCATTTT. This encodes CASSWDRDQPQHF.

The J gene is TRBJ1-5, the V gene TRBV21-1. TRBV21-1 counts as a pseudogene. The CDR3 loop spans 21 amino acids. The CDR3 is CASSLGDFPQAITLSNQPQHF. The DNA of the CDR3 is TGTGCCAGCAGCTTAGGTGACTTCCCCCAAGCTATAACCCTTAGCAATCAGCCCCAGCATTTT.

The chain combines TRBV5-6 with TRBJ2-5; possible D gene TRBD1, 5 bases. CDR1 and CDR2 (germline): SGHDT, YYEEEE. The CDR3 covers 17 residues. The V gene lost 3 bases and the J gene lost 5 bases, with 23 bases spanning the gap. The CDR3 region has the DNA TGTGCCAGCAGCTGGAGTGAGACAGCCCCTCAACGGGAGACCCAGTACTTC. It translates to CASSWSETAPQRETQYF.

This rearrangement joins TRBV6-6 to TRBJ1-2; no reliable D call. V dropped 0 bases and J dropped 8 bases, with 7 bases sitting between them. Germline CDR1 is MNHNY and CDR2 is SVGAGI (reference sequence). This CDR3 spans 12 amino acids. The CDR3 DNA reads TGTGCCAGCAGTTACTCGGTACAGGGCTACACCTTC. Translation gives CASSYSVQGYTF.

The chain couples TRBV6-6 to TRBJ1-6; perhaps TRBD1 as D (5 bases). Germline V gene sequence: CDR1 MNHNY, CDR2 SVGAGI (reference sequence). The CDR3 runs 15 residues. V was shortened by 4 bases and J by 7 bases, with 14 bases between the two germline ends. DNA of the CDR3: TGTGCCAGCAGTTTTAAACCGGACAAGAATTCACCCCTCCACTTT. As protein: CASSFKPDKNSPLHF.

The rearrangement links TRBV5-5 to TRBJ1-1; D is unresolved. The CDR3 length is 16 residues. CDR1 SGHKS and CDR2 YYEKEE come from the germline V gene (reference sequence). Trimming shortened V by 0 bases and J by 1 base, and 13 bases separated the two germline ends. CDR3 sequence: CASSLVVGGPNTEAFF. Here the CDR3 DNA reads TGTGCCAGCAGCTTGGTCGTAGGTGGGCCGAACACTGAAGCTTTCTTT.

CDR3: CASSGQDKETDTQYF. Here the CDR3 DNA reads TGTGCCAGCTCAGGGCAGGACAAAGAGACAGATACGCAGTATTTT. The rearrangement joins TRBV18 to TRBJ2-3; possibly TRBD1 for D (5 bases). The CDR3 extends over 15 amino acids. The V end lost 5 bases, the J end lost 3 bases, and 15 bases lay between the germline ends. Germline V gene data show CDR1 as KGHSH and CDR2 as LQKENI.